Listed below are T cell receptor beta chains from one sample, sequenced in a study of OX40 agonist ivuxolimab in advanced cancers. Assay used: immunoSEQ multiplex PCR; TCRdb lists only in-frame clones, some missing. This sample has 60,000 to 70,000 clones, with approximately 87% found just once. This specimen was CD4+ or CD8+ T cells sorted from blood, taken in a trial of the OX40 agonist ivuxolimab. These receptor sequences come from an adult with an advanced solid tumor such as melanoma, head and neck, liver or kidney cancer. CDR3s include the opening cysteine and the closing phenylalanine or tryptophan. D genes are given only for firm matches. Clone size, where shown, is once, few, many, or a class for clones that have expanded.

J | D | V | size | CDR3 | DNA
TRBJ1-4 | NA | TRBV4-3 | NA | CASSRRRGEKLFF | TGCGCCAGCAGCCGGAGGAGAGGTGAAAAACTGTTTTTT
TRBJ2-1 | TRBD2 | TRBV4-3 | NA | CASSQGTGTSGYNEQFF | TGCGCCAGCAGCCAAGGAACCGGGACTAGCGGTTACAATGAGCAGTTCTTC
TRBJ2-7 | TRBD1 | TRBV5-1 | NA | CASSPWTGGSYEQYF | TGCGCCAGCAGCCCTTGGACAGGGGGTTCCTACGAGCAGTACTTC
TRBJ1-4 | NA | TRBV18 | once | CASSQGTANEKLFF | TGTGCCAGCTCCCAAGGGACCGCTAATGAAAAACTGTTTTTT
TRBJ2-3 | TRBD2 | TRBV7-9 | NA | CASSPETTSGTQYF | TGTGCCAGCAGCCCCGAGACGACTAGCGGTACGCAGTATTTT
TRBJ2-5 | NA | TRBV21-1 | once | CASSKAIGGGQETQYF | TGTGCCAGCAGCAAAGCCATAGGCGGGGGCCAAGAGACCCAGTACTTC
TRBJ2-5 | TRBD2 | TRBV18 | NA | CASSPQGTSGGQETQYF | TGTGCCAGCTCACCACAAGGGACTAGCGGTGGGCAAGAGACCCAGTACTTC
TRBJ1-2 | NA | TRBV5-1 | NA | CASALDGMGGGYTF | TGCGCCAGCGCCCTGGACGGGATGGGAGGTGGCTACACCTTC
TRBJ2-5 | NA | TRBV14 | NA | CASLGAIQETQYF | TGTGCCAGCTTGGGCGCCATCCAAGAGACCCAGTACTTC
TRBJ1-4 | NA | TRBV27 | NA | CASSSLGGDEKLFF | TGTGCCAGCAGTTCGCTCGGGGGGGACGAAAAACTGTTTTTT
TRBJ1-1 | NA | TRBV30 | once | CALAGNTEAFF | TGTGCCTTGGCAGGCAACACTGAAGCTTTCTTT
TRBJ1-5 | TRBD1 | TRBV10-3 | NA | CASRQGANQPQHF | TGTGCCAGTCGACAGGGGGCGAATCAGCCCCAGCATTTT
TRBJ2-1 | TRBD2 | TRBV2 | NA | CASRTTSGVYNEQFF | TGTGCCAGCAGGACGACTAGCGGGGTCTACAATGAGCAGTTCTTC
TRBJ2-1 | NA | TRBV5-1 | NA | CASSFAGEQAYNEQFF | TGCGCCAGCAGCTTTGCAGGGGAACAGGCCTACAATGAGCAGTTCTTC
TRBJ1-1 | NA | TRBV4-2 | NA | CASSRTGSTEAFF | TGTGCCAGCAGCCGAACGGGAAGCACTGAAGCTTTCTTT
TRBJ2-1 | NA | TRBV7-8 | NA | CASSLVGNEQFF | TGTGCCAGCAGCTTAGTAGGCAATGAGCAGTTCTTC
TRBJ2-3 | NA | TRBV7-2 | NA | CASSFSPPGGTDTQYF | TGTGCCAGCAGCTTCTCACCCCCAGGGGGCACAGATACGCAGTATTTT
TRBJ1-2 | NA | TRBV6-1 | NA | CASSEAYTGSYGYTF | TGTGCCAGCAGTGAAGCCTATACGGGAAGCTATGGCTACACCTTC
TRBJ2-1 | NA | TRBV11-2 | NA | CASSSPIVRGNEQFF | TGTGCCAGCAGCTCTCCAATCGTTAGAGGGAATGAGCAGTTCTTC
TRBJ2-5 | NA | TRBV10-2 | NA | CASKIDWAETQYF | TGCGCCAGCAAGATAGATTGGGCAGAGACCCAGTACTTC
TRBJ1-2 | NA | TRBV7-9 | NA | CASSLDFRHYGYTF | TGTGCCAGCAGCTTAGATTTTCGGCACTATGGCTACACCTTC
TRBJ2-1 | NA | TRBV10-2 | once | CASTQVAYNEQFF | TGCGCCAGCACGCAGGTCGCGTACAATGAGCAGTTCTTC
TRBJ2-4 | TRBD1 | TRBV7-9 | NA | CASSIPTGKKYF | TGTGCCAGCAGCATACCGACAGGGAAGAAGTACTTC
TRBJ2-3 | TRBD1 | TRBV19 | NA | CASSRDRGDTQYF | TGTGCCAGTAGTAGGGACAGGGGAGATACGCAGTATTTT
TRBJ2-7 | TRBD1 | TRBV7-9 | NA | CASSLWRAGGVYEQYF | TGTGCCAGCAGCTTGTGGAGGGCAGGGGGCGTGTACGAGCAGTACTTC
TRBJ1-5 | NA | TRBV6-1 | NA | CASTAPGREGQPQHF | TGTGCCAGCACCGCCCCGGGGAGGGAAGGTCAGCCCCAGCATTTT
TRBJ2-5 | NA | TRBV11-2 | NA | CASSLKLDFQETQYF | TGTGCCAGCAGCCTAAAACTAGACTTCCAAGAGACCCAGTACTTC
TRBJ2-2 | NA | TRBV10-2 | NA | CASSDNRLDTGELFF | TGCGCCAGCAGTGACAACAGGCTGGACACCGGGGAGCTGTTTTTT
TRBJ2-2 | NA | TRBV7-2 | NA | CASSFRTVRAGELFF | TGTGCCAGCAGCTTTCGGACGGTTCGGGCCGGGGAGCTGTTTTTT
TRBJ1-2 | NA | TRBV19 | NA | CATRLTTYGYTF | TGTGCCACCCGGTTGACCACCTATGGCTACACCTTC
TRBJ1-1 | NA | TRBV28 | NA | CASSQTWDNTEAFF | TGTGCCAGCAGCCAGACTTGGGATAACACTGAAGCTTTCTTT
TRBJ2-7 | NA | TRBV27 | NA | CASKDGTLSHEQYF | TGTGCCAGCAAGGACGGGACCTTGTCCCACGAGCAGTACTTC
TRBJ1-2 | NA | TRBV5-5 | NA | CASSFSTENYGYTF | TGTGCCAGCAGCTTCTCTACCGAGAACTATGGCTACACCTTC
TRBJ2-7 | NA | TRBV21-1 | NA | CASSNGGQEQYF | TGTGCCAGCAGCAATGGAGGGCAGGAGCAGTACTTC
TRBJ1-1 | TRBD1 | TRBV18 | NA | CASSPGDRGRTEAFF | TGTGCCAGCTCACCTGGCGACAGGGGGCGCACTGAAGCTTTCTTT
TRBJ2-7 | NA | TRBV9 | NA | CASSVGGRADEQYF | TGTGCCAGCAGCGTAGGGGGGCGAGCGGACGAGCAGTACTTC
TRBJ1-6 | NA | TRBV28 | NA | CASRVGNSPLHF | TGTGCCAGCAGGGTAGGGAATTCACCCCTCCACTTT
TRBJ1-1 | TRBD1 | TRBV27 | NA | CASSSRQGAWTEAFF | TGTGCCAGCAGTTCCCGACAGGGGGCATGGACTGAAGCTTTCTTT
TRBJ2-7 | NA | TRBV10-3 | NA | CAISENTYEQYF | TGTGCCATCAGTGAGAATACCTACGAGCAGTACTTC
TRBJ1-1 | NA | TRBV6-6 | NA | CASTHGGSTEAFF | TGTGCCAGCACCCACGGGGGGAGCACTGAAGCTTTCTTT
TRBJ1-2 | NA | TRBV27 | once | CASSPLPTAGGYTF | TGTGCCAGCAGTCCCCTCCCCACGGCGGGGGGCTACACCTTC
TRBJ1-1 | TRBD1 | TRBV28 | NA | CASSTTKTGFHEAFF | TGTGCCAGCAGTACTACGAAGACAGGGTTTCATGAAGCTTTCTTT
TRBJ2-7 | TRBD2 | TRBV7-2 | NA | CASSLVGGSSYEQYF | TGTGCCAGCAGCTTAGTGGGAGGGAGCTCCTACGAGCAGTACTTC
TRBJ2-7 | TRBD2 | TRBV28 | NA | CASSSLAGASYEQYF | TGTGCCAGCAGTTCCCTAGCGGGGGCCTCCTACGAGCAGTACTTC
TRBJ1-1 | NA | TRBV2 | NA | CATPGASSTEAFF | TGTGCCACCCCGGGGGCCTCGAGCACTGAAGCTTTCTTT
TRBJ2-1 | TRBD1 | TRBV28 | few | CASGQGLYNEQFF | TGTGCCAGCGGACAGGGACTTTACAATGAGCAGTTCTTC
TRBJ1-3 | NA | TRBV7-9 | NA | CASSLAWSSGNTIYF | TGTGCCAGCAGCTTAGCGTGGAGCTCTGGAAACACCATATATTTT
TRBJ2-7 | NA | TRBV11-3 | NA | CASSLDLSGGGEQYF | TGTGCCAGCAGCTTAGATCTTAGCGGTGGAGGCGAGCAGTACTTC
TRBJ2-7 | NA | TRBV19 | NA | CASTTNLGNEQYF | TGTGCCAGTACCACCAACTTGGGGAACGAGCAGTACTTC
TRBJ2-3 | TRBD1 | TRBV2 | NA | CASSVTGQGADTQYF | TGTGCCAGCAGCGTTACGGGACAGGGGGCAGATACGCAGTATTTT
TRBJ1-3 | NA | TRBV5-4 | NA | CASSLAPAGNTIYF | TGTGCCAGCAGCTTGGCGCCAGCCGGAAACACCATATATTTT
TRBJ2-6 | NA | TRBV21-1 | NA | CASSKVSPLAGDPFASGANVLTF | NA
TRBJ1-2 | NA | TRBV7-4 | NA | CASSLPPVVYGYTF | TGTGCCAGCAGCTTACCCCCTGTGGTCTATGGCTACACCTTC
TRBJ2-6 | TRBD2 | TRBV7-3 | NA | CASSLAGGSGANVLTF | TGTGCCAGCAGCTTAGCGGGGGGCTCTGGGGCCAACGTCCTGACTTTC
TRBJ2-7 | TRBD2 | TRBV11-3 | NA | CASSPPGAGGRDEQYF | TGTGCCAGCAGCCCCCCGGGGGCGGGAGGTAGGGACGAGCAGTACTTC
TRBJ2-7 | NA | TRBV2 | NA | CASSAGPSYEQYF | TGTGCCAGCAGCGCAGGTCCCTCCTACGAGCAGTACTTC
TRBJ1-2 | TRBD1 | TRBV5-1 | NA | CASSNGQGVGGYTF | TGCGCCAGCAGCAACGGACAGGGGGTAGGTGGCTACACCTTC
TRBJ2-7 | NA | TRBV28 | NA | CASSFSGTAPYEQYF | TGTGCCAGCAGTTTCTCCGGGACGGCACCCTACGAGCAGTACTTC
TRBJ2-6 | NA | TRBV7-7 | NA | CASSQRSVPQSRANVLTF | TGTGCCAGCAGCCAGAGGTCAGTGCCACAAAGTCGGGCCAACGTCCTGACTTTC